The clone carrying this T cell receptor beta chain was found many times. Its target is unknown. The data originate from a study of T-cell memory formation after mild COVID-19. Background on the study: For the most part, TCR clusters were specific to one donor.

Germline CDR1 reads DFQATT; CDR2 reads SNEGSKA (reference sequence). Trimming took 5 bases from V and 3 from J; bases not matched to a gene: 12. The CDR3 has 16 amino acids. Study conclusions and caveats: Clones contracting day 15 to 85 were balanced CD4/CD8; later expanders leaned CD4+.

TCRdb analysed the 5' RACE reads with MiXCR anew, one entry per CDR3 protein. The sample lists roughly 180,000 distinct CDR3 sequences, around 20% occurring once. This sequence joins TRBV20-1 and TRBJ1-5; 8 bases align to TRBD1. The material sequenced was PBMCs or a T cell subset sorted from them (not recorded which). This TCR was sampled from a man between 18 and 35 years old who had mild COVID-19 (a few samples of this study predate the infection). Cell type and time point are not known. The CDR3 spells CSARSFGTGPNQPQHF. Here the CDR3 DNA reads TGCAGTGCTCGGAGCTTCGGGACAGGACCCAATCAGCCCCAGCATTTT.